Below are 23 T cell receptor beta chains sequenced from a single sample in a study of T cells after yellow fever vaccination. TCRdb re-called the 5' RACE reads through MiXCR, storing one row per CDR3 protein. The table records some 400,000 distinct CDR3 sequences, around 20% of them present only once. The material sequenced was PBMCs, taken before the yellow fever booster vaccination. Source of these receptors: a man aged 18 to 30 who received the YFV17D yellow fever vaccine.

The J gene is TRBJ2-2, the V gene TRBV7-6, with 7 bases matching TRBD1. The CDR3 extends over 17 amino acids. The junction had 10 bases not matched to a gene; V was cut back by 6 bases and J by 0 bases. Germline CDR1 and CDR2: SGHVS and FNYEAQ. CDR3 nucleotides: TGTGCCAGCAGTTTCCAGACAGGGAATCCGAACACCGGGGAGCTGTTTTTT. The encoded protein is CASSFQTGNPNTGELFF.

This clonotype was seen repeatedly, ten times or more. The chain links TRBV7-6 to TRBJ1-3; D is ambiguous. V shed 5 bases and J shed 0 bases, with 11 bases lying between them. Germline V CDR1 and CDR2: SGHVS, FNYEAQ. The CDR3 is 15 amino acids. In DNA, the CDR3 is TGTGCCAGCAGCGCGGCCACTTACTCTGGAAACACCATATATTTT. Its protein product is CASSAATYSGNTIYF.

The chain's CDR3 is CASSLRFAETSRKYF. In nucleotides, the CDR3 is TGTGCCAGCAGCTTAAGGTTCGCGGAGACAAGTCGAAAGTACTTC. The rearrangement joins TRBV11-2 to TRBJ2-5; D remains unclear. V was trimmed by 2 bases and J by 12 bases, leaving 22 bases between them. There are 15 residues in the CDR3. CDR1 and CDR2 from the germline V gene are SGHAT and FQNNGV.

This chain's CDR3 is CASSPTPGTVNTEAFF. The DNA of the CDR3 is TGTGCCAGCAGCCCGACTCCCGGGACAGTGAACACTGAAGCTTTCTTT. V and J are TRBV7-9 and TRBJ1-1; 7 positions agree with TRBD1. The CDR3 loop spans 16 amino acids. In germline, CDR1 is SEHNR, CDR2 FQNEAQ (reference sequence). Trimming at V came to 5 bases and at J to 0 bases, leaving 9 bases not matched to a gene.

The chain joins TRBV5-6 to TRBJ2-7, with D hard to call. Germline values: CDR1 SGHDT, CDR2 YYEEEE. The CDR3 spans 13 residues. V was clipped by 4 bases and J by 4 bases, with 12 bases between them. The CDR3, as DNA: TGTGCCAGCAGCCCTAATCCGCGGTACGAGCAGTACTTC. Translating it yields CASSPNPRYEQYF.

The rearrangement joins TRBV24-1 to TRBJ2-2; TRBD2 is a possible D gene (5 bases). V lost 9 bases and J lost 0, with 10 bases in between. The CDR3 extends over 14 amino acids. Germline V CDR1 and CDR2: KGHDR, SFDVKD. The CDR3 is CATGLSANTGELFF. In nucleotides, the CDR3 is TGTGCCACCGGACTCAGCGCGAACACCGGGGAGCTGTTTTTT.

This clonotype was seen more than once but under ten times. The rearrangement joins TRBV12-3 or TRBV12-4 to TRBJ1-2; 8 bases agree with TRBD1. Trimming removed 4 bases from V and 8 bases from J; junction bases left unmatched: 12. The CDR3 spans 15 residues. The CDR3 coding sequence is TGTGCCAGCAGTTCCCCCTCGACAGGGGAATCCGGCTACACCTTC. It codes for CASSSPSTGESGYTF.

About this clonotype: The conserved final phenylalanine or tryptophan is absent from the CDR3, which likely points to a read error. The V gene is TRBV27, the J gene TRBJ2-7; 7 nucleotides match TRBD2. CDR3 length: 15 residues. Germline CDR1 is MNHEY and CDR2 is SMNVEV (reference sequence). J was trimmed by 3 bases and V by 5 bases; bases with no gene match: 10. The CDR3 loop reads CASSPPGGGSYEQYL. The CDR3 bases are TGTGCCAGCAGTCCCCCCGGGGGAGGGAGCTACGAGCAGTACCTC.

At least ten counts were recorded for this clonotype. The genes are TRBV9 and TRBJ1-3; a possible D gene is TRBD1 (6 bases). Per the germline V gene, CDR1 is SGDLS and CDR2 is YYNGEE. Trimming took off 0 bases at V and 4 bases at J, with 23 bases between the two ends. CDR3 size: 19 residues. CDR3 amino acids: CASSVVETPGHLRGNTIYF. CDR3 DNA: TGTGCCAGCAGCGTAGTCGAGACCCCGGGACACCTCCGAGGAAACACCATATATTTT.

The sample holds a few counts of this clonotype. This chain connects TRBV25-1 to TRBJ1-5, with 11 bases identical to TRBD1. Germline values: CDR1 MGHDK, CDR2 SYGVNS. Trimming removed 1 base from V and 4 bases from J; junction bases left unmatched: 3. The CDR3 totals 16 residues. This chain's CDR3 is CASSELGTGGNQPQHF. In DNA form, the CDR3 reads TGTGCCAGCAGTGAATTAGGGACAGGGGGTAATCAGCCCCAGCATTTT.

Only a few counts were recorded for this clonotype. The chain recombines TRBV4-2 with TRBJ1-5; no firm D call. Trimming pared 2 bases from V and 5 bases from J, leaving 7 bases between. CDR1 and CDR2 from the germline V gene are LGHNA and YNFKEQ. The CDR3 covers 13 residues. DNA of the CDR3: TGTGCCAGCAGCCAACGTGCGGATCAGCCCCAGCATTTT. It encodes CASSQRADQPQHF.

This chain uses TRBV28 with TRBJ2-7; TRBD2 agrees at 7 bases. Germline CDR1 reads MDHEN; CDR2 reads SYDVKM. This CDR3 has 15 amino acids. The junction had 15 bases not matched to a gene; V was cut back by 8 bases and J by 5 bases. This chain's CDR3 is CASSSREGARHEQYV. As DNA, the CDR3 is TGTGCCAGCTCCTCCAGGGAGGGCGCCCGCCACGAGCAGTACGTC.

There are a few counts of this clonotype. The chain carries TRBV12-3 or TRBV12-4 and TRBJ2-7, with unresolved D. This CDR3 contains 13 residues. Trimming stripped 5 bases from V and 1 base from J, with 9 bases between. The CDR3 region has the DNA TGTGCCAGCAGTGAGCTTAATTCCTACGAGCAGTACTTC. Its protein is CASSELNSYEQYF.

Only one count was recorded for this clonotype. V gene TRBV20-1 combines with J gene TRBJ1-6; 8 positions match TRBD1. Germline V lookup: CDR1 DFQATT, CDR2 SNEGSKA (reference sequence). CDR3 size: 14 residues. The J segment lost 9 bases and the V segment lost 0 bases, leaving 4 bases of the junction unmatched. The CDR3 loop reads CSARDGQGASPLHF. CDR3 bases: TGCAGTGCTAGAGATGGGCAGGGGGCTTCACCCCTCCACTTT.

In this sample, this clonotype turned up a few times. V is TRBV2 and J is TRBJ2-1; 10 nucleotides match TRBD1. J was trimmed by 6 bases and V by 4 bases; bases with no gene match: 3. Germline values: CDR1 SNHLY, CDR2 FYNNEI. The CDR3 totals 14 residues. The CDR3 bases are TGTGCCAGCAGTGGCGACAGGGGGCTCAATGAGCAGTTCTTC. This codes for CASSGDRGLNEQFF.

The J gene is TRBJ2-2, the V gene TRBV7-2; D is unclear. The germline gives CDR1 SGHTA, CDR2 FQGNSA. Trimming took 2 bases from V and 4 from J, leaving 11 bases between them. The CDR3 length is 15 residues. The CDR3 DNA reads TGTGCCAGCAGCTTATCGGTAGGAGTCACCGGGGAGCTGTTTTTT. Protein product: CASSLSVGVTGELFF.

The CDR3 region has the DNA TGCGCCAGCAGCCAAGATCCTCAGGCTAGCGGGGGTGTATCTAGCACAGATACGCAGTATTTT. Its translation: CASSQDPQASGGVSSTDTQYF. V is TRBV4-3 and J is TRBJ2-3; 10 nucleotides line up with TRBD2. Germline-derived CDR1 and CDR2 are LGHNA and YSLEER. J gave up 0 bases and V 0 bases, and 15 bases lay outside the gene matches. This CDR3 contains 21 residues.

This clonotype has just a few counts. The rearrangement links TRBV20-1 to TRBJ2-7; D not certain. Trimming stripped 5 bases from V and 2 bases from J, with 13 bases between. The germline V gene has CDR1 DFQATT and CDR2 SNEGSKA (reference sequence). The CDR3 has 13 residues. CDR3 in DNA: TGCAGTGCTCACTCCGACGGAGCCTACGAGCAGTACTTC. It encodes CSAHSDGAYEQYF.

Many counts were recorded for this clonotype. Here the CDR3 reads CASSPHWDTQYF. The CDR3, as DNA: TGTGCCAGCAGCCCCCATTGGGATACGCAGTATTTT. The J gene is TRBJ2-3, the V gene TRBV7-9; no clear D. Trimming took off 5 bases at V and 6 bases at J, with 9 bases between the two ends. Germline CDR1 reads SEHNR; CDR2 reads FQNEAQ (reference sequence). The CDR3 runs to 12 residues.

The chain employs TRBV27 and TRBJ1-4; no clear D gene. With 6 bases removed from V and 7 bases from J, the gap between germline ends came to 12 bases. The CDR3 loop spans 13 amino acids. Germline lookup yields CDR1 MNHEY and CDR2 SMNVEV (reference sequence). The CDR3 region has the DNA TGTGCCAGCAGGAGCCCCGCCCCTGAAAAACTGTTTTTT. Translated: CASRSPAPEKLFF.

The V gene is TRBV20-1, the J gene TRBJ2-3; weak D call: TRBD1 (6 bases). Trimming took 3 bases from V and 1 from J, leaving 14 bases between them. The CDR3 is 15 residues long. From germline, CDR1 is DFQATT and CDR2 SNEGSKA (reference sequence). Here the CDR3 reads CSARQGSQRTDTQYF. The CDR3 region has the DNA TGCAGTGCTAGGCAGGGGTCCCAACGCACAGATACGCAGTATTTT.

In this sample, this clonotype turned up a few times. The chain couples TRBV18 to TRBJ2-7; D not resolved. Trimming took 0 bases from V and 4 from J, leaving 10 bases between them. The CDR3 contains 14 residues. Germline CDR1 is KGHSH and CDR2 is LQKENI. DNA of the CDR3: TGTGCCAGCTCACCACCGGAGAGTGCTTACGAGCAGTACTTC. It is translated as CASSPPESAYEQYF.

This CDR3 is CSASMTGEDTIYF. For the CDR3, the DNA is TGCAGTGCTAGCATGACAGGGGAGGACACCATATATTTT. V gene TRBV20-1 combines with J gene TRBJ1-3; 8 bases are shared with TRBD1. The CDR3 is 13 amino acids. Germline trimming cut 3 bases from V and 8 bases from J; bases unmatched to any gene: 6. Germline loops: CDR1 DFQATT, CDR2 SNEGSKA (reference sequence).